Listed here are 2 T cell receptor beta chains from one sample, sequenced in a study of siplizumab effects on memory and regulatory T cells. TCRdb's copy holds only in-frame clones and misses some; the assay was immunoSEQ multiplex PCR. The table lists around 110,000 clones, approximately 94% of them singletons. The specimen sequenced was non-Treg CD4+ T cells sorted from blood. The receptors derive from a human donor in good health.

The J gene is TRBJ2-7, the V gene TRBV4-1; TRBD1 matches at 12 bases. The length of the CDR3 is 16 residues. Germline lookup yields CDR1 MGHRA and CDR2 YSYEKL. J was trimmed by 6 bases and V by 0 bases; bases with no gene match: 6. CDR3 nucleotide sequence: TGCGCCAGCAGCCAAGATATGGGACAGGGGGCTGGCGAGCAGTACTTC. This encodes CASSQDMGQGAGEQYF.

This clone was picked up one time. V and J are TRBV5-4 and TRBJ1-1; 8 nucleotides line up with TRBD1. This CDR3 contains 16 residues. The V gene end was trimmed by 2 bases and the J gene end by 6 bases; junction bases not matched to a gene: 12. Germline V CDR1 and CDR2: SGHNT, YYREEE (reference sequence). CDR3 residues: CASSLNPTGAQPEAFF. CDR3 nucleotides: TGTGCCAGCAGCTTAAACCCGACAGGGGCCCAACCTGAAGCTTTCTTT. The full variable domain, rest sourced from reference TRBV5-4 and TRBJ1-1, is ETGVTQSPTHLIKTRGQQVTLRCSSQSGHNTVSWYQQALGQGPQFIFQYYREEENGRGNFPPRFSGLQFPNYSSELNVNALELDDSALYLCASSLNPTGAQPEAFFGQGTRLTVV.